What follows are 3 T cell receptor beta chains derived from one specimen sequenced in a study of CD8 T cells in Susac syndrome. An amount of RNA that ranged from roughly 0.5 to 1 ug was reverse transcribed with random hexamers. Each CDR3 protein is one row after TCRdb ran MiXCR on the immunoSEQ multiplex PCR reads. Among roughly 160,000 distinct CDR3 sequences listed, about 96% were seen once. The specimen was CD4+ T cells from PBMCs. These receptors all stem from a human donor with Susac syndrome.

The chain recombines TRBV14 with TRBJ2-1, with D perhaps matching TRBD1 (5 bases). This CDR3 spans 17 amino acids. Germline V gene sequence: CDR1 SGHDN, CDR2 FVKESK. Trimming cost V 0 bases and J 9 bases, with 21 bases left between them. CDR3 DNA sequence: TGTGCCAGCAGCCAAGATCGGGCATTAGGGGATTTAAGTGAGCAGTTCTTC. The encoded protein is CASSQDRALGDLSEQFF. Filled out from reference TRBV14 and TRBJ2-1, the complete variable domain reads EAGVTQFPSHSVIEKGQTVTLRCDPISGHDNLYWYRRVMGKEIKFLLHFVKESKQDESGMPNNRFLAERTGGTYSTLKVQPAELEDSGVYFCASSQDRALGDLSEQFFGPGTRLTVL.

In this sample, this clonotype turned up once. The rearrangement links TRBV20-1 to TRBJ1-1, with a possible D match to TRBD1 (5 bases). Trimming left V 6 bases short and J 0 bases short, with 17 bases between. There are 15 residues in the CDR3. The V gene's germline CDR1 is DFQATT and CDR2 SNEGSKA (reference sequence). CDR3 nucleotides: TGCAGTGCACTTACAATGACAGCTCTGAACACTGAAGCTTTCTTT. Its translation is CSALTMTALNTEAFF.

This chain links TRBV4-1 with TRBJ2-1; D gene unclear. CDR3 length: 13 amino acids. The germline V gene encodes CDR1 MGHRA and CDR2 YSYEKL. Between the trimmed V and J ends, which lost 3 bases and 11 bases, there was a span of 14 bases. The chain's CDR3 is CASSHIDRVKQFF. DNA of the CDR3: TGCGCCAGCAGCCACATTGATAGGGTAAAGCAGTTCTTC.